The clone carrying this TCR beta chain has more than one count but fewer than ten. No antigen is known for it. Ophthalmopathy patients had Clinical Activity Score at least 3, NOSPECS grade at least 4, duration under 3 months. Uncontrolled infection, other autoimmune disease, pregnancy or lactation excluded patients. The data are from a study of T cells in Graves' hyperthyroidism and ophthalmopathy. Looking at the study overall: Once the initial diagnosis was made, peripheral blood was obtained before any treatment. Study-wide results and caveats: Most expanded thyroid clonotypes above 0.001 also appeared in blood.

From RNA transcripts, TCR beta CDR3 regions were amplified. HTBI primers were used for first-round RT-PCR of the TCR CDR3. TCRdb recomputed calls from the multiplex PCR reads with MiXCR, one row per CDR3 protein. Of 250,000 to 350,000 distinct CDR3 sequences listed, over 15% are singletons. Trimming cost V 9 bases and J 0 bases, with 9 bases left between them. There are 12 residues in the CDR3. Germline V gives CDR1 MNHNS, CDR2 SASEGT. This chain uses TRBV6-1 with TRBJ2-7; D might be TRBD1 (6 bases). Material: blood. The sequence derives from a woman in her sixties or seventies with Graves' ophthalmopathy. CDR3 DNA: TGTGCCAGTGCGGACAGCTCCTACGAGCAGTACTTC. The encoded protein is CASADSSYEQYF.